The subject of this entry is one T cell receptor (beta chain). Its antigen is unknown. The sample originates from a study of T cells after yellow fever vaccination. Across the study: Preparing low-cell-number fractions relied on SMART-Seq v4 Ultra Low Input.

The CDR3 has 13 residues. Germline CDR1 SQVTM, CDR2 ANQGSEA. Trimming pared 6 bases from V and 9 bases from J, leaving 18 bases between. General observations from the study: One caveat is that FACS-sorted repertoires could contain abundant clonotypes contaminating from the bulk population. Most primary-vaccination clones reappeared after the booster (approximately 95% CD4, about 87% CD8).

TCRdb fed the 5' RACE reads into MiXCR, producing one record per CDR3 protein. Among approximately 350,000 distinct CDR3 sequences, approximately 10% were seen once, and the ten largest hold less than 20%. The starting material was PBMCs, obtained on the day of the first yellow fever vaccination. This clonotype was sampled from a man between 18 and 35 years old who received the YFV17D yellow fever vaccine. The gene calls are TRBV29-1 and TRBJ2-1; possibly TRBD2 for D (5 bases). CDR3 nucleotide sequence: TGCAGCGTCGCCGATTTGGGAGATGGTGAGCAGTTCTTC. It translates to CSVADLGDGEQFF.